This T cell receptor beta chain was captured by sequencing in a study of beta chain features in type 1 diabetes. Study-wide points: Within each of all four CD4+ subsets, Type 1 diabetes patients had TCRB CDR3s that were moderately but significantly shorter. Lower insertion and higher deletion counts appeared at VDJ junctions in type 1 diabetes patients. Patients showed naive, central memory and Treg TCRB repertoires that appeared more similar than those of healthy donors.

Trimming cost V 1 base and J 2 bases; bases outside gene matches: 8. Germline CDR1 reads MGHRA; CDR2 reads YSYEKL. This CDR3 comprises 18 residues. Sequencing targeted expressed TCRB transcripts, as all isolated RNA had been reverse transcribed. The average output of naive, central memory and regulatory T cell samples was roughly 3.6 million reads. Clones were sequenced by immunoSEQ multiplex PCR, and TCRdb holds only the in-frame ones, with some missing. The sample includes some 640,000 clones, roughly 13% of them seen just once. About this clone itself: Its target is unknown.

Naive, central memory, regulatory and stem cell-like memory cells within the CD4+ compartment were sorted using CD45RO/CCR7/CD25/CD127/CD95/CD27. The TCR comes from a man aged 18 to 29 with type 1 diabetes. Sequenced: naive CD4+ T cells from blood. This chain links TRBV4-1 with TRBJ2-6; 7 bases fit TRBD2. The CDR3, as DNA: TGCGCCAGCAGCCAAGTCCGGGGGAGGGCCGCTGGGGCCAACGTCCTGACTTTC. Its translation is CASSQVRGRAAGANVLTF.